One and the same sample provided the 23 T cell receptor beta chains below, sequenced in a study of regulatory T cells in long-lasting Graves disease. Assembly of TCR beta libraries relied on iRepertoire HTBI primers together with Arm-PCR of CDR3 regions. TCRdb used MiXCR to reprocess the multiplex PCR reads, holding one entry per CDR3 protein. The table includes fewer than 400,000 distinct CDR3 sequences, around a fifth detected once. The time point was: persistent/refractory GD, antithyroid drugs over 5 years with positive TRAb. Preparation of the TCR library used RNA extracted from PBMCs. This specimen consisted of peripheral blood mononuclear cells (PBMCs), obtained when the disease was refractory, from a patient treated with antithyroid drugs. The source is a female donor with Graves disease.

As to this clonotype: Given a much more abundant clone one base away, this may be a read error. The gene calls are TRBV6-1 and TRBJ1-2; 8 bases are a match to TRBD1. CDR3 length equals 15 residues. The germline CDR1 and CDR2 sequences are MNHNS and SASEGT. As DNA, the CDR3 is TGTGCCAGCAGTCCGCGGACAGGGTTAAACTATGGCCACACCTTC. Its protein product is CASSPRTGLNYGHTF.

This clonotype was observed a few times. This chain uses TRBV10-3 with TRBJ1-3; no clear D. CDR1 is ENHRY and CDR2 is SYGVKD in the germline V gene. This CDR3 contains 15 residues. V dropped 7 bases and J dropped 0 bases, with 13 bases sitting between them. This chain's CDR3 is CAINPGSSSGNTIYF. The CDR3 DNA is TGTGCCATCAACCCGGGCAGCTCCTCTGGAAACACCATATATTTT.

The V and J genes are TRBV4-3 and TRBJ1-6, with D unclear. The V and J ends lost 2 bases and 3 bases respectively, with 17 bases between them. The CDR3 runs 18 residues. Germline CDR1 reads LGHNA; CDR2 reads YSLEER. The CDR3 sequence: CASSQNGGTEDYNSPLHF. The CDR3, as DNA: TGCGCCAGCAGCCAAAACGGCGGAACCGAAGACTATAATTCACCCCTCCACTTT.

This chain connects TRBV6-1 to TRBJ2-2; D remains unclear. Trimming removed 7 bases at V and 0 bases at J, with 6 bases between. Looked up from germline, CDR1 is MNHNS and CDR2 is SASEGT. The CDR3 is made up of 13 amino acids. CDR3 coding DNA: TGTGCCAGCAAGGCCTCGAACACCGGGGAGCTGTTTTTT. Translated, it gives CASKASNTGELFF.

Many counts were recorded for this clonotype. In nucleotides, the CDR3 is TGTGCCAGCAGTCTACAGGGTATGAGCGAGCAGTACTTC. Protein: CASSLQGMSEQYF. The chain employs TRBV2 and TRBJ2-7, with D possibly TRBD1 on 6 matching bases. This CDR3 is 13 amino acids long. V lost 5 bases, J lost 6 bases, and 14 bases lay in between. Germline V CDR1 and CDR2: SNHLY, FYNNEI. Full variable domain (remainder filled in from reference TRBV2 and TRBJ2-7): EPEVTQTPSHQVTQMGQEVILRCVPISNHLYFYWYRQILGQKVEFLVSFYNNEISEKSEIFDDQFSVERPDGSNFTLKIRSTKLEDSAMYFCASSLQGMSEQYFGPGTRLTVT.

This clonotype was observed once. The chain couples TRBV9 to TRBJ2-5, with D possibly matching TRBD1 (6 bases). V was trimmed by 3 bases and J by 5 bases, leaving 17 bases between them. Germline V lookup: CDR1 SGDLS, CDR2 YYNGEE. This CDR3 region has 15 residues. The CDR3 nucleotides read TGTGCCAGCAGCGAAGGGGGTATTAGAGCGGAGACCCAGTACTTC. Amino acids: CASSEGGIRAETQYF.

The chain combines TRBV28 with TRBJ2-7; D is unclear. CDR3 size: 11 residues. Germline V gene lookup returns CDR1 MDHEN and CDR2 SYDVKM. V was cut by 7 bases and J by 3 bases, with 7 bases left in between. DNA of the CDR3: TGTGCCAGCACACTTAACTACGAGCAGTACTTC. Translated: CASTLNYEQYF.

On this clonotype: Being one base from a much bigger clone, this may be a read error. The rearrangement links TRBV7-9 to TRBJ1-5; D uncertain. Germline V gives CDR1 SEHNR, CDR2 FQNEAQ (reference sequence). Deletions cut 1 base from V and 8 bases from J, with 9 bases between. The CDR3 loop spans 13 amino acids. CDR3 bases: TGTGCCAGCAGCTTAGGGCAGTATGAGCCCCAGCATTTT. The encoded protein is CASSLGQYEPQHF.

To note about this clonotype: This likely stems from a read error, as it lies one base from a far larger clone. The chain uses TRBV28 and TRBJ2-7; D not resolved. The length of the CDR3 is 15 residues. Germline assignment: CDR1 MDHEN and CDR2 SYDVKM. CDR3 protein: CASSQEYMAPYEQYF. CDR3 in DNA: TGCGCCAGCAGCCAAGAATACATGGCTCCCTACGAGCAGTACTTC.

This clonotype was seen repeatedly, ten times or more. The chain carries TRBV6-1 and TRBJ2-7; TRBD2 aligns across 7 bases. The CDR3 extends over 15 amino acids. The germline V gene encodes CDR1 MNHNS and CDR2 SASEGT. The ends lost 5 bases at V and 3 bases at J; junction bases unmatched: 10. The CDR3 protein is CASSPRRPSGYEQYF. The CDR3 DNA reads as TGTGCCAGCAGTCCTCGAAGGCCTAGCGGCTACGAGCAGTACTTC.

A remark on this clonotype: This clone may be a read error of a much larger clone one base away. J is TRBJ1-2 and V is TRBV2; possible D gene TRBD1, 5 bases. Trimming stripped 10 bases from V and 1 base from J, with 13 bases between. The CDR3 is 13 residues long. The germline V gene encodes CDR1 SNHLY and CDR2 FYNNEI. The CDR3 region is CAIRSTVNYGYTF. The CDR3 DNA sequence: TGTGCCATCCGATCGACAGTTAACTATGGCTACACCTTC. The full variable domain, its missing parts supplied by reference TRBV2 and TRBJ1-2, is EPEVTQTPSHQVTQMGQEVILRCVPISNHLYFYWYRQILGQKVEFLVSFYNNEISEKSEIFDDQFSVERPDGSNFTLKIRSTKLEDSAMYFCAIRSTVNYGYTFGSGTRLTVV.

This clonotype was seen more than once but under ten times. The chain uses TRBV10-3 and TRBJ2-7, with 12 bases aligning to TRBD1. The germline gives CDR1 ENHRY, CDR2 SYGVKD. The CDR3 covers 16 residues. The V segment lost 4 bases and the J segment 5 bases; nucleotides outside the gene matches: 9. The CDR3: CAISALPGQGAHEQYF. CDR3 nucleotides: TGTGCCATCAGTGCCCTGCCGGGACAGGGGGCCCACGAGCAGTACTTC.

V is TRBV6-1 and J is TRBJ2-3; maybe TRBD1 (7 bases). In germline, CDR1 is MNHNS, CDR2 SASEGT. This CDR3 is built from 15 residues. The V end was cut by 8 bases, the J end by 1 base, with 16 bases between. For the CDR3, the DNA is TGTGCCAGCGTGCAGGGGGGACACCGCACAGATACGCAGTATTTT. It codes for CASVQGGHRTDTQYF.

In its sample, this clonotype was seen a few times. The V call is TRBV2, the J call TRBJ1-6, with 12 bases lining up with TRBD1. The CDR3 covers 14 residues. Germline CDR1 is SNHLY and CDR2 is FYNNEI. With 6 bases clipped from V and 9 bases from J, the junction kept 3 bases outside the gene matches. The CDR3 loop is CASSGTGGASPLHF. CDR3 coding DNA: TGTGCCAGCAGCGGGACAGGGGGCGCTTCACCCCTCCACTTT.

This clonotype was seen a handful of times. The chain links TRBV14 to TRBJ1-4, with D perhaps TRBD1 (5 bases). Trimming took off 5 bases at V and 10 bases at J, with 23 bases between the two ends. Germline loops: CDR1 SGHDN, CDR2 FVKESK. The CDR3 is 16 amino acids. CDR3 sequence reads: CASSSKSGPHVSKLFF. DNA for the CDR3: TGTGCCAGCAGCAGTAAATCAGGGCCCCATGTATCAAAACTGTTTTTT.

This clonotype was detected only a few times. The V call is TRBV12-3 or TRBV12-4, the J call TRBJ1-1; unclear D gene. This CDR3 is built from 13 residues. The V end was cut by 3 bases, the J end by 3 bases, with 8 bases between. CDR3 loop: CASSFEEYTEAFF. The CDR3 DNA is TGTGCCAGCAGTTTCGAGGAGTACACTGAAGCTTTCTTT.

This clonotype has at least ten counts. J is TRBJ2-7 and V is TRBV6-1; TRBD2 agrees at 10 bases. Germline CDR1 reads MNHNS; CDR2 reads SASEGT. This CDR3 comprises 14 residues. The J segment lost 7 bases and the V segment lost 2 bases, leaving 5 bases of the junction unmatched. The CDR3, as DNA: TGTGCCAGCAGTGAACTAGCGGGAGTAAGGGAGCAGTACTTC. Its translation: CASSELAGVREQYF.

The chain recombines TRBV3-1 with TRBJ2-7; TRBD2 matches at 10 bases. CDR3 size: 16 residues. The V and J ends lost 4 bases and 3 bases, in that order; junction bases with no gene match: 9. Looked up from germline, CDR1 is LGHDT and CDR2 is YNNKEL (reference sequence). CDR3 in DNA: TGTGCCAGCAGCCCCCTTCCGGCTAGCGGGAGCTACGAGCAGTACTTC. It encodes CASSPLPASGSYEQYF.

This clonotype occurred many times. CDR3: CASSSGQSPAQHF. Here the CDR3 DNA reads TGTGCCAGCAGTTCGGGACAAAGCCCCGCCCAGCATTTT. The chain has TRBV28 and TRBJ1-5, with D tentatively TRBD1 (6 bases). Per germline, CDR1 MDHEN and CDR2 SYDVKM. The V and J ends lost 4 bases and 11 bases respectively, with 15 bases between them. CDR3 length: 13 amino acids.

Turning to this clonotype: A read error is possible here, since a much larger clone lies one base away. The CDR3 end shows no conserved phenylalanine or tryptophan, and so a read error is likely. V is TRBV6-6 and J is TRBJ2-7, with D unresolved. CDR1 and CDR2 from the germline V gene are MNHNY and SVGAGI (reference sequence). Trimming took 0 bases from V and 1 from J, leaving 10 bases between them. The CDR3 runs to 15 residues. In DNA, the CDR3 is TGTGCCAGCAGTTACTCGAGAGGTACTTCCTACGAGCAGTACCTC. Amino acids: CASSYSRGTSYEQYL.

This clonotype was recorded a few times. The chain couples TRBV7-3 to TRBJ1-1; 8 bases fit TRBD1. This CDR3 region has 13 residues. Germline lookup yields CDR1 SGHTA and CDR2 FQGTGA. J lost 6 bases, V lost 6 bases, and 6 bases had no gene match. CDR3 bases: TGTGCCAGCAGGCCCGACAGGGGATCTGAAGCTTTCTTT. It is translated as CASRPDRGSEAFF.

This clonotype was observed at least ten times. The V and J genes are TRBV28 and TRBJ1-1, with TRBD1 matching 12 bases. Losses at the gene ends were 6 bases for V and 6 bases for J; bases not matched to a gene: 5. This CDR3 region has 14 residues. Germline CDR1 reads MDHEN; CDR2 reads SYDVKM. CDR3 amino acids: CASSSGTGGAEAFF. As DNA, the CDR3 is TGTGCCAGCAGCAGCGGGACAGGGGGCGCTGAAGCTTTCTTT. The entire variable domain, with the rest obtained from reference TRBV28 and TRBJ1-1, is as follows: DVKVTQSSRYLVKRTGEKVFLECVQDMDHENMFWYRQDPGLGLRLIYFSYDVKMKEKGDIPEGYSVSREKKERFSLILESASTNQTSMYLCASSSGTGGAEAFFGQGTRLTVV.

This clonotype was counted ten times or more. The rearrangement links TRBV6-1 to TRBJ1-1; 7 bases are a match to TRBD1. The CDR3 consists of 14 residues. Germline V lookup: CDR1 MNHNS, CDR2 SASEGT. Trimming took 7 bases from V and 6 from J; bases not matched to a gene: 11. The CDR3 loop reads CASKMDRPGAEAFF. The CDR3 DNA reads TGTGCCAGCAAAATGGACAGGCCGGGGGCTGAAGCTTTCTTT.